These 22 T cell receptor beta chains were all obtained from the same sample, sequenced in a study of OX40 agonist ivuxolimab in advanced cancers. TCRdb keeps only in-frame clones here, not all; method: immunoSEQ multiplex PCR. Among 55,000 to 65,000 clones, about 90% were seen once, and the ten largest hold roughly 1.9%. The source material was CD4+ or CD8+ T cells sorted from blood, sampled in a trial of the OX40 agonist ivuxolimab. The receptors were gathered from an adult with an advanced solid tumor such as melanoma, head and neck, liver or kidney cancer.

Points on this clone: An end of the junction does not agree with germline; a read error may underlie this. The chain recombines TRBV28 with TRBJ1-4; TRBD1 matches at 7 bases. Germline CDR1 reads MDHEN; CDR2 reads SYDVKM. The CDR3 is made up of 16 amino acids. This chain's CDR3 is CASSRGGDSANEKLFF. Written as DNA, the CDR3 is TGTGCCAGCAGCCGTGGTGGGGACAGCGCTAACGAAAAACTGTTTTTT.

The gene calls are TRBV2 and TRBJ1-2, with TRBD1 matching 7 bases. CDR3 length: 15 amino acids. The V gene's germline CDR1 is SNHLY and CDR2 FYNNEI. The trim removed 7 bases at V and 6 bases at J, leaving 14 bases unmatched. The CDR3, as DNA: TGTGCCAGCATTCTACAGGGGCTCATGTTGGATGGCTACACCTTC. Encoded protein: CASILQGLMLDGYTF.

This clone was counted a single time. V gene TRBV9 combines with J gene TRBJ2-1; D unresolved. The ends were cut back, 4 bases at V and 2 bases at J, with 13 bases in the middle. CDR3 length: 15 amino acids. The germline V gene encodes CDR1 SGDLS and CDR2 YYNGEE. CDR3 DNA sequence: TGTGCCAGCAGCCCCTACACCGCCGCCTACAATGAGCAGTTCTTC. Its protein is CASSPYTAAYNEQFF.

The V call is TRBV28, the J call TRBJ2-5; no definite D call. CDR1 and CDR2 from the germline V gene are MDHEN and SYDVKM. Deletions cut 5 bases from V and 4 bases from J, with 2 bases between. The CDR3 extends over 10 amino acids. The CDR3 protein is CASSLETQYF. The CDR3 region has the DNA TGTGCCAGCAGTCTAGAGACCCAGTACTTC.

The V call is TRBV27, the J call TRBJ1-5; D is possibly TRBD1 (6 bases). V lost 6 bases and J 5 bases, leaving 17 bases between the germline ends. There are 15 residues in the CDR3. Looked up from germline, CDR1 is MNHEY and CDR2 is SMNVEV (reference sequence). The CDR3 DNA sequence: TGTGCCAGCAGGCCGGGGCGGGGGGCCCATCAGCCCCAGCATTTT. Translating it yields CASRPGRGAHQPQHF.

V usage is TRBV7-8 and J usage is TRBJ1-2; 7 nucleotides line up with TRBD1. This CDR3 has 14 amino acids. Germline V lookup: CDR1 SGHVS, CDR2 FQNEAQ. With 5 bases clipped from V and 0 bases from J, the junction kept 3 bases outside the gene matches. CDR3 loop: CASSADRANYGYTF. CDR3 DNA: TGTGCCAGCAGCGCCGACAGGGCTAACTATGGCTACACCTTC.

The V and J genes are TRBV28 and TRBJ1-5; D might be TRBD1 (5 bases). Trimming stripped 3 bases from V and 9 bases from J, with 6 bases between. Per the germline V gene, CDR1 is MDHEN and CDR2 is SYDVKM. This CDR3 contains 11 residues. DNA for the CDR3: TGTGCCAGCAGTTTGGGGGGGCCCCAGCATTTT. It translates to CASSLGGPQHF.

This sequence joins TRBV11-1 and TRBJ2-5; D is unclear. The CDR3 consists of 12 residues. CDR1 and CDR2 (germline): SGHAT, FQDESV (reference sequence). V was pared by 1 base and J by 2 bases, with 2 bases between. For the CDR3, the DNA is TGTGCCAGCAGCTTAGTGCAAGAGACCCAGTACTTC. Its protein product is CASSLVQETQYF. The variable domain in full, completed from reference TRBV11-1 and TRBJ2-5, reads EAEVAQSPRYKITEKSQAVAFWCDPISGHATLYWYRQILGQGPELLVQFQDESVVDDSQLPKDRFSAERLKGVDSTLKIQPAELGDSAMYLCASSLVQETQYFGPGTRLLVL.

This clone showed up just a few times. The same CDR3 arises from other DNA sequences in this sample as well. The rearrangement uses TRBV18 and TRBJ1-2; no firm D call. There are 12 residues in the CDR3. Germline values: CDR1 KGHSH, CDR2 LQKENI. Trimming cost V 3 bases and J 6 bases, with 8 bases left between them. The CDR3 DNA sequence: TGTGCCAGCTCACCTTCTGGGGATGGCTACACCTTC. Translating gives CASSPSGDGYTF.

J is TRBJ2-7 and V is TRBV28; perhaps TRBD2 as D (5 bases). Germline V gene data show CDR1 as MDHEN and CDR2 as SYDVKM. Deletions cut 8 bases from V and 3 bases from J, with 20 bases between. The CDR3 has 15 amino acids. This CDR3 is CASGKDGVGFYEQYF. The CDR3 nucleotides are TGTGCCAGCGGGAAGGACGGGGTCGGTTTCTACGAGCAGTACTTC.

This clone is a singleton in its sample. The chain uses TRBV4-2 and TRBJ2-2; no clear D. V was shortened by 5 bases and J by 0 bases, with 13 bases between the two germline ends. Looked up from germline, CDR1 is LGHNA and CDR2 is YNFKEQ. The CDR3 spans 16 residues. Here the CDR3 reads CASSLAETSNTGELFF. As DNA, the CDR3 is TGTGCCAGCAGCTTAGCTGAGACATCGAACACCGGGGAGCTGTTTTTT.

The CDR3 sequence: CASSFDSGTGIPFF. The CDR3 DNA follows: TGTGCCAGCAGCTTTGATTCCGGGACAGGGATTCCGTTTTTT. This rearrangement joins TRBV5-4 to TRBJ2-2, with TRBD1 identical over 9 bases. The CDR3 covers 14 residues. Trimming cost V 2 bases and J 16 bases; bases outside gene matches: 12. Germline V gives CDR1 SGHNT, CDR2 YYREEE (reference sequence).

The sample holds one count of this clone. This chain uses TRBV7-6 with TRBJ2-2; 7 bases agree with TRBD1. V shed 1 base and J 3 bases; nucleotides not matched to a gene: 2. The CDR3 contains 15 residues. CDR1 is SGHVS and CDR2 is FNYEAQ in the germline V gene. In DNA, the CDR3 is TGTGCCAGCAGCTTAGGGGACAGTTACACCGGGGAGCTGTTTTTT. Translated: CASSLGDSYTGELFF.

The chain couples TRBV4-2 to TRBJ2-1; TRBD1 is a possible D gene (6 bases). V lost 5 bases and J 10 bases, leaving 9 bases between the germline ends. CDR1 and CDR2 from the germline V gene are LGHNA and YNFKEQ. This CDR3 region has 11 residues. The CDR3 region has the DNA TGTGCCAGCAGCTTACAGGGAGAGCAGTTCTTC. Translation gives CASSLQGEQFF.

The chain uses TRBV5-8 and TRBJ2-1, with D possibly being TRBD1 (6 bases). This CDR3 has 16 amino acids. Trimming removed 4 bases at V and 0 bases at J, with 14 bases between. Germline CDR1 reads SGHTS; CDR2 reads YDEGEE. CDR3 coding DNA: TGTGCCAGCAGCGACCCTATGACAGGCTCCTACAATGAGCAGTTCTTC. This encodes CASSDPMTGSYNEQFF.

V is TRBV4-2 and J is TRBJ1-5; D is unclear. The CDR3 sequence is 15 residues long. V lost 0 bases, J lost 3 bases, and 9 bases lay in between. Germline CDR1 reads LGHNA; CDR2 reads YNFKEQ. DNA for the CDR3: TGTGCCAGCAGCCAAGATTCAGGATACAATCAGCCCCAGCATTTT. This codes for CASSQDSGYNQPQHF.

This clone was counted once. The rearrangement links TRBV6-5 to TRBJ2-1; the D is unclear. The V and J ends lost 11 bases and 5 bases respectively, with 13 bases between them. Per germline, CDR1 MNHEY and CDR2 SVGAGI. The CDR3 sequence is 12 residues long. For the CDR3, the DNA is TGTGCCGTAAAAACCAGTCACAATGAGCAGTTCTTC. Its protein is CAVKTSHNEQFF.

This clone appeared once. The rearrangement joins TRBV11-2 to TRBJ1-1; D is uncertain. CDR1 and CDR2 (germline): SGHAT, FQNNGV. CDR3 length equals 14 residues. Trimming shortened V by 4 bases and J by 1 base, and 10 bases separated the two germline ends. The CDR3 region has the DNA TGTGCCAGCAGCTCCCTGATAACGAACACTGAAGCTTTCTTT. It specifies CASSSLITNTEAFF.

V gene TRBV18 combines with J gene TRBJ2-1; 8 bases line up with TRBD2. The CDR3 runs to 15 residues. Trimming at V came to 0 bases and at J to 4 bases, leaving 2 bases not matched to a gene. Germline CDR1 and CDR2: KGHSH and LQKENI. The CDR3 spells CASSPPTSGYNEQFF. CDR3 nucleotide sequence: TGTGCCAGCTCACCACCCACTAGCGGTTACAATGAGCAGTTCTTC.

As concerns this clone: One junction end does not reproduce the germline sequence, and a read error may be involved. The CDR3 DNA sequence: TGTGCCGGCAGCTTAGCGGGAGGGACAGATACGCAGTATTTT. Translated: CAGSLAGGTDTQYF. This rearrangement joins TRBV11-1 to TRBJ2-3; 11 bases are shared with TRBD2. The CDR3 extends over 14 amino acids. From germline, CDR1 is SGHAT and CDR2 FQDESV (reference sequence).

This chain joins TRBV6-1 and TRBJ2-2; 8 bases are shared with TRBD2. V trimming: 7 bases; J trimming: 5 bases; junction bases outside the gene matches: 12. Germline V lookup: CDR1 MNHNS, CDR2 SASEGT. The CDR3 contains 16 residues. The CDR3 sequence: CASNDLVTSGTGELFF. Written as DNA, the CDR3 is TGTGCCAGCAATGATCTAGTAACTAGCGGAACCGGGGAGCTGTTTTTT.

This chain joins TRBV12-5 and TRBJ1-6; D remains ambiguous. The CDR3 is 15 amino acids. With 3 bases removed from V and 13 bases from J, the gap between germline ends came to 19 bases. CDR1 is LGHNT and CDR2 is FRNRAP in the germline V gene. CDR3 region: CASGFAGPAIGPLHF. CDR3 bases: TGTGCTAGTGGTTTTGCTGGGCCAGCTATCGGTCCCCTCCACTTT.